This TCR beta chain was profiled in a study of cytomegalovirus exposure and HLA in healthy donors. Study as a whole: Within the Caucasian-associated ancestry cluster were around 80% of the approximately 390 genotyped donors. Study results and caveats: A missense DCLRE1C variant was associated with V- and J-gene trimming of TCR beta chains in a later analysis, and an independent cohort replicated the association. It emerged from a later analysis that several of the most significant clusters appeared to be linked to common viral pathogens.

This CDR3 comprises 17 residues. Germline-derived CDR1 and CDR2 are MNHNS and SASEGT. V trimming: 4 bases; J trimming: 10 bases; junction bases outside the gene matches: 19. The PCR contained 60 Vbeta and 13 Jbeta primers. Assay used: immunoSEQ multiplex PCR; TCRdb lists only in-frame clones, some missing. The table lists approximately 210,000 clones, 79% of them singletons. On this clone: The antigen remains unidentified.

The clonotype was recovered from a girl aged 10 to 17 in good health and CMV-seropositive. The rearrangement links TRBV6-1 to TRBJ1-5; 7 positions agree with TRBD1. Input material: PBMCs. The CDR3 reads CASSGGDRATGEVPQHF. The CDR3 DNA reads TGTGCCAGCAGTGGGGGAGACAGGGCCACAGGGGAGGTTCCCCAGCATTTT.